The clone carrying this TCR beta chain was counted a single time. Roughly 0.45 to 1 ug RNA was reverse transcribed with random hexamers. TCRdb recomputed calls from the immunoSEQ multiplex PCR reads with MiXCR, one row per CDR3 protein. The sample includes around 150,000 distinct CDR3 sequences, approximately 96% of them seen just once. CDR1 SNHLY and CDR2 FYNNEI come from the germline V gene. This CDR3 region has 12 residues. Trimming left V 6 bases short and J 6 bases short, with 11 bases between. These data belong to a study of CD8 T cells in Susac syndrome. Purification of the CD8+ and CD4+ T cells relied on negative isolation, and TEMRA cells underwent FACS enrichment.

The material sequenced was CD4+ T cells from PBMCs. This clonotype originated in a human donor with multiple sclerosis. The chain joins TRBV2 to TRBJ1-2, with D possibly matching TRBD1 (5 bases). The CDR3 loop reads CASRTRDDGYTF. CDR3 nucleotide sequence: TGTGCCAGCAGAACGCGGGACGATGGCTACACCTTC.